The rows below give T cell receptor beta chains drawn from one sample of a study of blood T cell repertoires in COVID-19. Sequencing used immunoSEQ multiplex PCR; TCRdb keeps in-frame clones, though not all of them. The table shows hundreds of thousands of clones, with 80% to 90% occurring only once. The sample taken for sequencing was peripheral blood. The receptors derive from a woman aged 50 to 60 with acute or convalescent COVID-19. The CDR3 runs from the conserved cysteine through the conserved F or W. D genes are given only for firm matches. Clone size is given for some rows only: seen once, a few or many times, or a class if the clone is expanded.

D	size	V	J	DNA	CDR3
.	.	TRBV20-1	TRBJ2-7	TGCAGTGCTAGTGCCAGCCCTATAGACAACGAGCAGTACTTC	CSASASPIDNEQYF
TRBD2	few	TRBV4-1	TRBJ2-7	TGCGCCAGCAGCCAAGATCAGACTAGCGGGCGATACGAGCAGTACTTC	CASSQDQTSGRYEQYF
TRBD1	.	TRBV27	TRBJ1-5	TGTGCCAGCAGTCTCTGGGGACAGGCCAATCAGCCCCAGCATTTT	CASSLWGQANQPQHF
.	.	TRBV2	TRBJ2-6	TGTGCCAGCACCAAAGACAGGAGCTCTGGGGCCAACGTCCTGACTTTC	CASTKDRSSGANVLTF
TRBD2	.	TRBV14	TRBJ2-7	TGTGCCAGCAGCCCCACGGAGGCGGGGGTTTACTACGAGCAGTACTTC	CASSPTEAGVYYEQYF
.	.	TRBV11-3	TRBJ2-1	TGTGCCAGCAGCTTAGGTACTAGTAGTCGTAATGAACAGTTCTTC	CASSLGTSSRNEQFF
.	.	TRBV6-1	TRBJ2-7	TGTGCCAGCAGTTCCCCCCCCAACGAGCAGTACTTC	CASSSPPNEQYF
.	.	TRBV27	TRBJ2-1	TGTGCCAGCAGTAGGGGGGGTAGACTAGCCGGAGAGCAGTTCTTC	CASSRGGRLAGEQFF
TRBD1	.	TRBV14	TRBJ2-2	TGTGCCAGCAGCCAAGATACCGCGCTTTGGGACAGGGGGAACACCGGGGAGCTGTTTTTT	CASSQDTALWDRGNTGELFF
TRBD1	.	TRBV11-2	TRBJ2-4	TGTGCCAGCAGCTGGACAGGGGGCTCGGCAAACATTCAGTACTTC	CASSWTGGSANIQYF
.	.	TRBV18	TRBJ1-2	TGTGCCAGCTCATTCGACACCCTCCGGGGTGGCTACACCTTC	CASSFDTLRGGYTF
.	.	TRBV29-1	TRBJ2-7	TGCAGCGTGGCCCCGGACATGGCCTACGAGCAGTACTTC	CSVAPDMAYEQYF
TRBD2	.	TRBV7-3	TRBJ2-1	TGTGCCAGCAGCCTAGCGGGAGGGCCTAACAATGAGCAGTTCTTC	CASSLAGGPNNEQFF
TRBD2	.	TRBV5-4	TRBJ2-1	TGTGCCAGCAGCTTGGAGAGCGGGAGCTCCTACAATGAGCAGTTCTTC	CASSLESGSSYNEQFF
.	.	TRBV28	TRBJ2-1	TGTGCCAGCAGTTTACTACAGGTTATCAATGAGCAGTTCTTC	CASSLLQVINEQFF
TRBD2	.	TRBV6-5	TRBJ2-1	TGTGCCAGCAGTTACTCCGGACTAGCGGGAGGGAATGAGCAGTTCTTC	CASSYSGLAGGNEQFF
.	few	TRBV2	TRBJ2-3	TGTGCCAGCAGAGAAACTAGGGAGGCAGATACGCAGTATTTT	CASRETREADTQYF
.	.	TRBV6-5	TRBJ1-4	TGTGCCAGCAGTTCCAGGGCGAGTAATGAAAAACTGTTTTTT	CASSSRASNEKLFF
TRBD2	.	TRBV9	TRBJ2-1	TGTGCCAGCAGCGTATGGAGCGGGAGGGCCATAGATGAGCAGTTCTTC	CASSVWSGRAIDEQFF
TRBD2	.	TRBV19	TRBJ2-1	TGTGCCAGCTCCCCTAGCCCCCGGACTAGCGGGATCGCCCCCTACAATGAGCAGTTCTTC	CASSPSPRTSGIAPYNEQFF
TRBD2	.	TRBV7-6	TRBJ2-2	TGTGCCAGCAGACCTCTAGCGGGAGACGTCGGGGAGCTGTTTTTT	CASRPLAGDVGELFF
TRBD1	.	TRBV6-5	TRBJ2-2	TGTGCCAGCAGATCTTCAGACAGGGTCGGCGGGGAGCTGTTTTTT	CASRSSDRVGGELFF
TRBD2	.	TRBV5-1	TRBJ2-7	TGCGCCAGCAGCTTGGAGCGGGGGCGCGAGCAGTACTTC	CASSLERGREQYF
.	.	TRBV6-2/TRBV6-3	TRBJ1-2	TGTGCCAGCAGTGACCCTGGAGGAGCTAACTATGGCTACACCTTC	CASSDPGGANYGYTF
.	few	TRBV18	TRBJ2-7	TGTGCCAGCTCACCACGTCGGGTTTTGGTCATTTTGGAGCAGTACTTC	CASSPRRVLVILEQYF
TRBD1	.	TRBV6-5	TRBJ2-7	TGTGCCAGCAGTTCGACAGGGGACTTTTACGAGCAGTACTTC	CASSSTGDFYEQYF
TRBD2	.	TRBV5-8	TRBJ2-3	TGTGCCAGCAGCTTGGGTATCGCGGGAGGGGGCGAGTCGAATACGCAGTATTTT	CASSLGIAGGGESNTQYF
.	.	TRBV3-1/TRBV3-2	TRBJ2-1	TGTGCCAGCAGCCAAGATGCGGGACCTTCCAATGAGCAGTTCTTC	CASSQDAGPSNEQFF
.	.	TRBV3-1/TRBV3-2	TRBJ2-3	TGTGCCAGCAGCCAAGAAAGCGCTACGCAGTATTTT	CASSQESATQYF
TRBD1	.	TRBV5-8	TRBJ1-1	TGTGCCAGCAGCAGGACAGGCTTAATGAACACTGAAGCTTTCTTT	CASSRTGLMNTEAFF
.	once	TRBV29-1	TRBJ1-2	TGCAGCGTTGAAGGTCGCGGCCCTTTCTATGGCTACACCTTC	CSVEGRGPFYGYTF
TRBD1	.	TRBV7-2	TRBJ1-1	TGTGCCAGCAGCACGGCGACAGGGTTAAACACTGAAGCTTTCTTT	CASSTATGLNTEAFF
TRBD2	.	TRBV5-1	TRBJ2-1	TGCGCCAGCAGCCACCGGACTAGCGGCTACAATGAGCAGTTCTTC	CASSHRTSGYNEQFF
TRBD1	.	TRBV7-8	TRBJ1-1	TGTGCCAGCAGCGCAAGACAGGGTCGGAACACTGAAGCTTTCTTT	CASSARQGRNTEAFF
.	.	TRBV28	TRBJ1-5	TGTGCCAGCAGTAGACCAGGGTACAAGGGGTATAGCAATCAGCCCCAGCATTTT	CASSRPGYKGYSNQPQHF
TRBD1	.	TRBV3-1/TRBV3-2	TRBJ2-7	TGTGCCAGCAGCCCCGGGACAGGGGAGCTCGAGCAGTACTTC	CASSPGTGELEQYF
.	.	TRBV20-1	TRBJ2-2	TGCAGTGCTAGTGTGGAGGGACCAAGCTCGAACACCGGGGAGCTGTTTTTT	CSASVEGPSSNTGELFF
.	.	TRBV7-2	TRBJ2-1	TGTGCCAGCAGCCCAAACCGGGGGTACAATGAGCAGTTCTTC	CASSPNRGYNEQFF
.	.	TRBV9	TRBJ1-2	TGTGCCAGCAGCCAACGCGGGGACGTTTACTATGGCTACACCTTC	CASSQRGDVYYGYTF
TRBD2	.	TRBV28	TRBJ2-7	TGTGCCAGCAGTTACGTGCTAGCGGGGATCTACGAGCAGTACTTC	CASSYVLAGIYEQYF
.	.	TRBV11-2	TRBJ2-1	TGTGCCAGCAGCTTACTAGCGCTAATGGACAATGAGCAGTTCTTC	CASSLLALMDNEQFF
TRBD1	.	TRBV19	TRBJ1-2	TGTGCCAGTTCTCTATCCGGGACAGGGGGCGACGGCTACACCTTC	CASSLSGTGGDGYTF
TRBD1	.	TRBV5-1	TRBJ1-1	TGCGCCAGCAGGTATGCAGGGGGCGTCGATGACACTGAAGCTTTCTTT	CASRYAGGVDDTEAFF